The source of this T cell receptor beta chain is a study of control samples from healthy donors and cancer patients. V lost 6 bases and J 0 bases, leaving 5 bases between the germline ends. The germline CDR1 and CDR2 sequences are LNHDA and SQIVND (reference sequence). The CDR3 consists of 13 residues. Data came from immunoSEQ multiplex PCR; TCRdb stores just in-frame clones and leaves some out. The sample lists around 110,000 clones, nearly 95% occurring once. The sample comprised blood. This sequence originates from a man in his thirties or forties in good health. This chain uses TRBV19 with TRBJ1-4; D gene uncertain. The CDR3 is CASRLATNEKLFF. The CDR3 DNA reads TGTGCCAGTAGACTTGCAACTAATGAAAAACTGTTTTTT. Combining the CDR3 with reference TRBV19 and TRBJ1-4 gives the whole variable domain DGGITQSPKYLFRKEGQNVTLSCEQNLNHDAMYWYRQDPGQGLRLIYYSQIVNDFQKGDIAEGYSVSREKKESFPLTVTSAQKNPTAFYLCASRLATNEKLFFGSGTQLSVL.